This T cell receptor beta chain was captured by sequencing in a study of blood T cell repertoires in COVID-19. Germline CDR1 and CDR2: SNHLY and FYNNEI. V lost 7 bases and J 0 bases, leaving 6 bases between the germline ends. This CDR3 has 12 residues. Repertoires were generated with immunoSEQ multiplex PCR, while TCRdb's copy carries only in-frame clones and drops some. The sample has approximately 240,000 clones; about 93% are singletons. The sequence derives from a woman aged 18-29 years who had recovered from COVID-19. This chain links TRBV2 with TRBJ1-1; D is unresolved. The sequencing input was PBMCs or T cells enriched from blood (not recorded which). CDR3 loop: CASILMNTEAFF. The CDR3 nucleotides read TGTGCCAGCATTTTAATGAACACTGAAGCTTTCTTT.